This T cell receptor (beta chain) was sequenced in a study of CD8 T cells in Susac syndrome. The RNA, roughly 0.5 to 1 ug, was put through reverse transcription using random hexamers. Using its own MiXCR run on the immunoSEQ multiplex PCR reads, TCRdb lists one record per CDR3 protein. The table includes 150,000 or so distinct CDR3 sequences, around 92% detected once. The CDR3 contains 15 residues. Germline CDR1 KGHDR, CDR2 SFDVKD. The V and J ends lost 4 bases and 8 bases, in that order; junction bases with no gene match: 8. This clonotype was seen a single time. The gene calls are TRBV24-1 and TRBJ2-1; TRBD1 agrees at 9 bases. The TCR originated in a human donor in good health. Sequencing used CD4+ T cells from PBMCs. The CDR3 spells CATSDTGTGRHEQFF. The DNA of the CDR3 is TGTGCCACCAGTGACACCGGGACAGGGCGACATGAGCAGTTCTTC.